The T cell receptor beta chain under discussion was sequenced for a study of type 1 and type 2 diabetes patients. Study context: The cohort mixed type 1 diabetes, type 2 diabetes and nondiabetic donors.

Ten milliliters of peripheral blood were collected from each participant. PCR was run on genomic DNA. Amplification of the beta chain CDR3 used 30 forward and 13 reverse multiplex primers. TCRdb fed the multiplex PCR reads into MiXCR, producing one record per CDR3 protein. The data show more than 250,000 distinct CDR3 sequences, roughly 50% seen once. This clonotype was seen a handful of times. The CDR3 spans 12 residues. Germline V gene sequence: CDR1 SGHTA, CDR2 FQGTGA. The V end lost 1 base, the J end lost 8 bases, and 6 bases lay between the germline ends. The material sequenced was peripheral blood mononuclear cells (PBMCs). This rearrangement joins TRBV7-3 to TRBJ2-1; D is ambiguous. The source is a man younger than 35 with type 2 diabetes. Written as DNA, the CDR3 is TGTGCCAGCAGCTTAAGTGGACATGAGCAGTTCTTC. Its translation: CASSLSGHEQFF.